These 4 T cell receptor beta chains were all obtained from the same sample, sequenced in a study of blood T cell repertoires in COVID-19. Produced via immunoSEQ multiplex PCR; TCRdb's table is partial and in-frame only. The sample shows more than 200,000 clones, 87% of them seen only once. Sequenced sample: peripheral blood. These receptors came from a man in his late teens or twenties with active or convalescent COVID-19.

This clone was observed a handful of times. This sequence joins TRBV7-8 and TRBJ2-5; TRBD1 is a possible D gene (6 bases). V dropped 1 base and J dropped 5 bases, with 11 bases sitting between them. Looked up from germline, CDR1 is SGHVS and CDR2 is FQNEAQ. The CDR3 sequence is 14 residues long. The CDR3 spells CASSLGTVRETQYF. Here the CDR3 DNA reads TGTGCCAGCAGCTTAGGGACAGTCCGGGAGACCCAGTACTTC.

The V and J genes are TRBV5-1 and TRBJ2-7; TRBD1 is a possible D gene (6 bases). The CDR3 has 14 amino acids. Germline V gene sequence: CDR1 SGHRS, CDR2 YFSETQ. V lost 3 bases and J 2 bases, leaving 12 bases between the germline ends. CDR3 DNA sequence: TGCGCCAGCAGCTCTCCGGGACAAGCCTACGAGCAGTACTTC. Amino acids: CASSSPGQAYEQYF.

The chain uses TRBV4-1 and TRBJ1-1, with a possible D match to TRBD1 (6 bases). V was trimmed by 0 bases and J by 4 bases, leaving 9 bases between them. The CDR3 has 14 residues. From germline, CDR1 is MGHRA and CDR2 YSYEKL. The DNA for the CDR3 is TGCGCCAGCAGCCAAGATACAGGGATCACTGAAGCTTTCTTT. Translation gives CASSQDTGITEAFF.

The chain couples TRBV20-1 to TRBJ2-1, with 8 bases fitting TRBD2. J gave up 2 bases and V 3 bases, and 0 bases lay outside the gene matches. CDR1 and CDR2 from the germline V gene are DFQATT and SNEGSKA (reference sequence). This CDR3 region has 13 residues. CDR3 sequence: CSASSGTYNEQFF. DNA for the CDR3: TGCAGTGCTAGTAGCGGGACCTACAATGAGCAGTTCTTC.